Listed below are T cell receptor beta chains from one sample, sequenced in a study of blood T cell repertoires in COVID-19. The data were produced by immunoSEQ multiplex PCR, yet TCRdb's version contains in-frame clones alone and is incomplete. The repertoire holds approximately 270,000 clones, about 91% seen once, with around 6.5% in the top ten. Sample: peripheral blood. These receptors originate from a woman in her thirties with COVID-19, enrolled during active disease. CDR3s leave out the opening cysteine and the closing phenylalanine or tryptophan. The order of the fields is D gene, V gene, J gene, CDR3 length, clone size, CDR3 protein. D genes are given only for firm matches. The size entry is marked missing in some rows and otherwise reads once, few, many or a size class.

d_gene: TRBD1
v_gene: TRBV18
j_gene: TRBJ1-3
len: 14
abundance: .
CDR3aa: ASSPRGLVEGNTIY

d_gene: .
v_gene: TRBV3-1/TRBV3-2
j_gene: TRBJ1-5
len: 12
abundance: .
CDR3aa: ASSQRHSSQPQH

d_gene: TRBD2
v_gene: TRBV19
j_gene: TRBJ2-3
len: 11
abundance: .
CDR3aa: ASGTSGGYTQY

d_gene: TRBD1
v_gene: TRBV29-1
j_gene: TRBJ1-1
len: 11
abundance: .
CDR3aa: SVEQGENTEAF

d_gene: TRBD1
v_gene: TRBV5-1
j_gene: TRBJ1-2
len: 12
abundance: .
CDR3aa: ASSVNRGNYGYT

d_gene: .
v_gene: TRBV13
j_gene: TRBJ1-1
len: 12
abundance: .
CDR3aa: ASSLFVKGVEAF

d_gene: .
v_gene: TRBV12-3/TRBV12-4
j_gene: TRBJ2-2
len: 11
abundance: .
CDR3aa: ASSLLQTGELF

d_gene: .
v_gene: TRBV7-2
j_gene: TRBJ2-2
len: 11
abundance: .
CDR3aa: ASSSLAPGELF

d_gene: .
v_gene: TRBV19
j_gene: TRBJ2-6
len: 11
abundance: .
CDR3aa: ASRTSGANVLT

d_gene: TRBD2
v_gene: TRBV10-2
j_gene: TRBJ2-3
len: 11
abundance: .
CDR3aa: ASSGQGGDTQY

d_gene: TRBD1
v_gene: TRBV29-1
j_gene: TRBJ2-7
len: 13
abundance: .
CDR3aa: SEDGGRGRLYEQY

d_gene: TRBD1
v_gene: TRBV20-1
j_gene: TRBJ1-2
len: 8
abundance: .
CDR3aa: SARTGLHT

d_gene: TRBD1
v_gene: TRBV10-1
j_gene: TRBJ1-2
len: 11
abundance: few
CDR3aa: ASSGDRAGGYT

d_gene: TRBD2
v_gene: TRBV6-1
j_gene: TRBJ2-3
len: 14
abundance: .
CDR3aa: ASSGLAGIVTDTQY

d_gene: .
v_gene: TRBV28
j_gene: TRBJ2-5
len: 13
abundance: .
CDR3aa: ASSTRGAVRETQY

d_gene: .
v_gene: TRBV9
j_gene: TRBJ2-3
len: 14
abundance: .
CDR3aa: ASSVGTGLVPDTQY

d_gene: TRBD1
v_gene: TRBV19
j_gene: TRBJ1-2
len: 12
abundance: .
CDR3aa: ASSRDREVNGYT

d_gene: TRBD2
v_gene: TRBV7-2
j_gene: TRBJ2-1
len: 13
abundance: .
CDR3aa: ASSLVAGSYNEQF

d_gene: TRBD1
v_gene: TRBV5-1
j_gene: TRBJ1-1
len: 10
abundance: few
CDR3aa: ASSFERGQAF

d_gene: TRBD1
v_gene: TRBV4-1
j_gene: TRBJ2-7
len: 13
abundance: .
CDR3aa: ASSQTMTGVGEQY

d_gene: .
v_gene: TRBV7-8
j_gene: TRBJ2-1
len: 13
abundance: .
CDR3aa: ASSLARPVDNEQF

d_gene: .
v_gene: TRBV7-9
j_gene: TRBJ2-1
len: 13
abundance: .
CDR3aa: ASSLGAWGANEQF

d_gene: TRBD1
v_gene: TRBV27
j_gene: TRBJ1-2
len: 13
abundance: .
CDR3aa: ASSYRGQGAYGYT

d_gene: TRBD2
v_gene: TRBV4-3
j_gene: TRBJ2-3
len: 13
abundance: .
CDR3aa: ATSTSGGSTDTQY

d_gene: TRBD1
v_gene: TRBV5-6
j_gene: TRBJ2-7
len: 12
abundance: few
CDR3aa: ASSLDRGLYEQY

d_gene: .
v_gene: TRBV6-5
j_gene: TRBJ1-2
len: 12
abundance: .
CDR3aa: ASRDPARNYGYT

d_gene: .
v_gene: TRBV18
j_gene: TRBJ1-1
len: 11
abundance: .
CDR3aa: ASSSTENTEAF

d_gene: TRBD1
v_gene: TRBV10-3
j_gene: TRBJ2-7
len: 13
abundance: .
CDR3aa: AISESQADRTRRY

d_gene: TRBD2
v_gene: TRBV5-6
j_gene: TRBJ2-5
len: 13
abundance: .
CDR3aa: ASSSYSGDKETQY

d_gene: TRBD1
v_gene: TRBV5-1
j_gene: TRBJ2-2
len: 16
abundance: .
CDR3aa: ASSLEARGLVNTGELF